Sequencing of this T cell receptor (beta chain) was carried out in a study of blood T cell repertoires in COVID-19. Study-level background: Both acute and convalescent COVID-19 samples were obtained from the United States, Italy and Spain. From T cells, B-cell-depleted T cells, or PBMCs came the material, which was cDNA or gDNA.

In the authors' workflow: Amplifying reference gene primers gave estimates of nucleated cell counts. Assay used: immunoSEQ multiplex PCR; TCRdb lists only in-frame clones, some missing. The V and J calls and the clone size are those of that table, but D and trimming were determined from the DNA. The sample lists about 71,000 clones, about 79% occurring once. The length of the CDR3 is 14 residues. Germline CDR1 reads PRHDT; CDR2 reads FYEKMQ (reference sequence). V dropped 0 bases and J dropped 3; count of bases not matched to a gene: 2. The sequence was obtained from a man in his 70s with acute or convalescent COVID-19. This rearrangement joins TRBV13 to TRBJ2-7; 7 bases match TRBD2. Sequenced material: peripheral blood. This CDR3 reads CASSLGRERYEQYF. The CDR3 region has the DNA TGTGCCAGCAGCTTAGGGCGGGAGCGCTACGAGCAGTACTTC.